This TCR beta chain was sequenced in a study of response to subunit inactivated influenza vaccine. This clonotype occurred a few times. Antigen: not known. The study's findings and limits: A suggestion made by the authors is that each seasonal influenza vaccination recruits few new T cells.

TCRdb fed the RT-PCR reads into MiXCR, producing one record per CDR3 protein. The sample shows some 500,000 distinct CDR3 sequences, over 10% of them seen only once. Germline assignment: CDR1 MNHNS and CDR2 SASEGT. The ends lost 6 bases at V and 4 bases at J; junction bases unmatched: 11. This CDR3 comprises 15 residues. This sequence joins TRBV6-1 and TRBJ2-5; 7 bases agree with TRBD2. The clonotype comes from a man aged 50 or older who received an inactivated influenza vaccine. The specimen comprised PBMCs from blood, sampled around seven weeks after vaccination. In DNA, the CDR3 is TGTGCCAGCAGGGCGGATGGGAGGGCCTTAGAGACCCAGTACTTC. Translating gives CASRADGRALETQYF.